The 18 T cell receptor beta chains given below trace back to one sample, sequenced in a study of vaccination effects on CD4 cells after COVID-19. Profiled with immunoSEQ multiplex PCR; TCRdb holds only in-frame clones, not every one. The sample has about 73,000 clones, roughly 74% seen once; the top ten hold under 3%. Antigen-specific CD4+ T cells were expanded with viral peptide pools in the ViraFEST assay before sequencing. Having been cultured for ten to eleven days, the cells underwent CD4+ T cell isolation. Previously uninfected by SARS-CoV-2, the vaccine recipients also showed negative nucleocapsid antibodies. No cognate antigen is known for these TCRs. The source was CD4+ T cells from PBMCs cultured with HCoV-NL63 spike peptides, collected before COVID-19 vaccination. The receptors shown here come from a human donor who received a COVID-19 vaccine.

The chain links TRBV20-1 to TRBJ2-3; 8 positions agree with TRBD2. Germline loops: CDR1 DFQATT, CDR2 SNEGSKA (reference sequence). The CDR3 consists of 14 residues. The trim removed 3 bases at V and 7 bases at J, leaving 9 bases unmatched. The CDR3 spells CSASLRGAVNTQYF. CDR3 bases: TGCAGTGCTAGTTTGCGGGGGGCCGTGAATACGCAGTATTTT.

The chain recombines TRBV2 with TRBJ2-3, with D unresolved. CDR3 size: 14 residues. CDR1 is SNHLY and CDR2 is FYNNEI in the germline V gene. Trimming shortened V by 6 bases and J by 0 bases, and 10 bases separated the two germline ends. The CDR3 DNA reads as TGTGCCAGCAGGCTAGATTCTAGCACAGATACGCAGTATTTT. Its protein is CASRLDSSTDTQYF.

DNA for the CDR3: TGTGCCAGCAGCAAAGTAGGGGCAGGGCCTTCCTACGAGCAGTACGTC. Translating it yields CASSKVGAGPSYEQYV. The rearrangement links TRBV21-1 to TRBJ2-7; TRBD1, the table's D call, was not compared with the DNA. TRBV21-1 is designated a pseudogene. This CDR3 region has 16 residues.

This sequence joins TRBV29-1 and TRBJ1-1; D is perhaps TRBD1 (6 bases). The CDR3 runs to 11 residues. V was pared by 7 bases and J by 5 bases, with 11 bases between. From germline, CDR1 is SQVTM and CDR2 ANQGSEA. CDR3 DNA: TGCAGCGCTCGAACAGGGACTGAAGCTTTCTTT. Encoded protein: CSARTGTEAFF.

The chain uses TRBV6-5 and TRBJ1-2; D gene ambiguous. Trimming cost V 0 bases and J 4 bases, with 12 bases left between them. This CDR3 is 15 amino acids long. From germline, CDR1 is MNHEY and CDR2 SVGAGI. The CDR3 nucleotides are TGTGCCAGCAGTTACTCGCACGGAGGGTCCTATGGCTACACCTTC. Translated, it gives CASSYSHGGSYGYTF.

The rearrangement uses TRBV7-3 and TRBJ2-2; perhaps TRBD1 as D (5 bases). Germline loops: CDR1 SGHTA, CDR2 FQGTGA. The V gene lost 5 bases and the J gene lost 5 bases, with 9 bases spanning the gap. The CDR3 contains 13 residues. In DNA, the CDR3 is TGTGCCAGCAGCCCCAGGGTAACCGGGGAGCTGTTTTTT. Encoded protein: CASSPRVTGELFF.

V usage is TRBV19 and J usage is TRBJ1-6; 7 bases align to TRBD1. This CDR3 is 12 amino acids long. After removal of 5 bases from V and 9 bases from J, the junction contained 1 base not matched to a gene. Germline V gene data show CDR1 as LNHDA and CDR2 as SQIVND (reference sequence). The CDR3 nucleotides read TGTGCCAGTAGTCACAGGGGTTCACCCCTCCACTTT. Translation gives CASSHRGSPLHF. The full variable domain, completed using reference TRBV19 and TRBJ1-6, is DGGITQSPKYLFRKEGQNVTLSCEQNLNHDAMYWYRQDPGQGLRLIYYSQIVNDFQKGDIAEGYSVSREKKESFPLTVTSAQKNPTAFYLCASSHRGSPLHFGNGTRLTVT.

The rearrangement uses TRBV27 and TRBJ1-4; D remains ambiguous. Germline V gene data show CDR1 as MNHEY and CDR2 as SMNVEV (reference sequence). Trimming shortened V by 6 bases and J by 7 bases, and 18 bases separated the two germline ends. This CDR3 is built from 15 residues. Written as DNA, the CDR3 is TGTGCCAGCAGACGAAAGGCGGTTAGTAGTGAAAAACTGTTTTTT. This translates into CASRRKAVSSEKLFF.

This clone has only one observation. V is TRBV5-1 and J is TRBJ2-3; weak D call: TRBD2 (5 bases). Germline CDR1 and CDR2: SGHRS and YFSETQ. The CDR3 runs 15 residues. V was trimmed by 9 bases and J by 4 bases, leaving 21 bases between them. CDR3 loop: CATALDGGFADTQYF. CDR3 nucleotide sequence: TGCGCCACCGCACTGGACGGCGGGTTTGCAGATACGCAGTATTTT.

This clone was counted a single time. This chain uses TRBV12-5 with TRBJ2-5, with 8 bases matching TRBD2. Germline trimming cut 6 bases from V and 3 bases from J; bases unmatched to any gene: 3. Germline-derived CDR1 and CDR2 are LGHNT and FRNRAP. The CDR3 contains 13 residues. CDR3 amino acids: CASGGGLEETQYF. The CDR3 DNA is TGTGCTAGTGGGGGGGGACTAGAAGAGACCCAGTACTTC.

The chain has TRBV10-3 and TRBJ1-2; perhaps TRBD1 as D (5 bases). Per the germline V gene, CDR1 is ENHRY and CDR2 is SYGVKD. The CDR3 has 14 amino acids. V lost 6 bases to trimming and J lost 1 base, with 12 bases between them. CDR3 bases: TGTGCCATCAGCGGGACCGCTCTTAACTATGGCTACACCTTC. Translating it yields CAISGTALNYGYTF.

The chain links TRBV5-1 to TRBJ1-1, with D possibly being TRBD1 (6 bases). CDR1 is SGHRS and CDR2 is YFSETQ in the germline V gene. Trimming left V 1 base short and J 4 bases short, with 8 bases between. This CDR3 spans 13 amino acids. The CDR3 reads CASSLQGSTEAFF. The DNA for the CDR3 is TGCGCCAGCAGCTTGCAGGGGTCCACTGAAGCTTTCTTT.

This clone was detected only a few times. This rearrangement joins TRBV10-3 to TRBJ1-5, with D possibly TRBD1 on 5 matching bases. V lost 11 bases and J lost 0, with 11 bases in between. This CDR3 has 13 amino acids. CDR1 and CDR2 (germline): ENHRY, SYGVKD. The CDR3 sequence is CAVGTDSNQPQHF. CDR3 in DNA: TGTGCCGTAGGGACTGATAGCAATCAGCCCCAGCATTTT.

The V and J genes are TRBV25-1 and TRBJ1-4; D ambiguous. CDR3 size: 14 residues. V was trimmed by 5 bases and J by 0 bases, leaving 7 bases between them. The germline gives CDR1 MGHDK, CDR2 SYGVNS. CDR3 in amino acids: CASSRVATNEKLFF. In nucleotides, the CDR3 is TGTGCCAGCAGTCGAGTGGCAACTAATGAAAAACTGTTTTTT.

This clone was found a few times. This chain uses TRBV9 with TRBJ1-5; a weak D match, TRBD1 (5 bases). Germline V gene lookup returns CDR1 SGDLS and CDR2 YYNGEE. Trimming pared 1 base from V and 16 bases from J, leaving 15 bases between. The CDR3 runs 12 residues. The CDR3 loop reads CASSVLQGPLHF. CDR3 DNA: TGTGCCAGCAGCGTACTCCAGGGACCCCTTCATTTT.

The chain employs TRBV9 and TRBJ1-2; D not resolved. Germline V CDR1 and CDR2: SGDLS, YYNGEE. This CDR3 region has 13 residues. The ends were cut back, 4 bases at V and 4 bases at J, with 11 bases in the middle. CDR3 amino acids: CASSPVQGYGYTF. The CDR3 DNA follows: TGTGCCAGCAGCCCAGTCCAAGGCTATGGCTACACCTTC.

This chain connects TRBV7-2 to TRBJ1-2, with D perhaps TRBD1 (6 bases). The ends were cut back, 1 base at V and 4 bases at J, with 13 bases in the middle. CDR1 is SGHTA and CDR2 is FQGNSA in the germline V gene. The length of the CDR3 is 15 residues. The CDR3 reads CASSLVGAGAYGYTF. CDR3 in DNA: TGTGCCAGCAGCTTAGTGGGGGCGGGGGCCTATGGCTACACCTTC.

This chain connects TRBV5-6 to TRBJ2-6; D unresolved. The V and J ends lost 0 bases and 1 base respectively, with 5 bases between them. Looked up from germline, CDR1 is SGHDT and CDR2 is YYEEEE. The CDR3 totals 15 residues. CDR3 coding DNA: TGTGCCAGCAGCTTGGATAGATCTGGGGCCAACGTCCTGACTTTC. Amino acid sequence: CASSLDRSGANVLTF. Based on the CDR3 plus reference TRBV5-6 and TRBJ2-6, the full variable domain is DAGVTQSPTHLIKTRGQQVTLRCSPKSGHDTVSWYQQALGQGPQFIFQYYEEEERQRGNFPDRFSGHQFPNYSSELNVNALLLGDSALYLCASSLDRSGANVLTFGAGSRLTVL.